This passage covers 28 T cell receptor beta chains from one sample sequenced in a study of blood T cell repertoires in COVID-19. Repertoires were generated with immunoSEQ multiplex PCR, while TCRdb's copy carries only in-frame clones and drops some. The sample records about 160,000 clones, about four fifths being singletons. Sequencing used peripheral blood. These receptors were taken from a woman older than 75 with acute or convalescent COVID-19.

A note on this clone: In the same sample, other DNA sequences code for this CDR3. The chain links TRBV18 to TRBJ2-5, with D maybe TRBD1 (5 bases). Germline CDR1 and CDR2: KGHSH and LQKENI. This CDR3 is built from 12 residues. The V gene lost 3 bases and the J gene lost 5 bases, with 7 bases spanning the gap. The chain's CDR3 is CASSPQGETQYF. As DNA, the CDR3 is TGTGCCAGCTCACCGCAGGGTGAGACCCAGTACTTC.

The chain has TRBV7-9 and TRBJ1-1, with 7 positions matching TRBD1. This CDR3 spans 12 amino acids. Germline V CDR1 and CDR2: SEHNR, FQNEAQ (reference sequence). Written as DNA, the CDR3 is TGTGCGACCCAGGGGGGCCACACTGAAGCTTTCTTT. Translating it yields CATQGGHTEAFF.

The rearrangement joins TRBV19 to TRBJ1-5, with D perhaps matching TRBD1 (5 bases). V lost 6 bases, J lost 4 bases, and 13 bases lay in between. Germline values: CDR1 LNHDA, CDR2 SQIVND (reference sequence). The CDR3 length is 14 residues. In nucleotides, the CDR3 is TGTGCCAGTAGGTTTCAGCAGGGAAATCAGCCCCAGCATTTT. This codes for CASRFQQGNQPQHF. Using reference TRBV19 and TRBJ1-5 for the parts outside the CDR3, the full variable domain is DGGITQSPKYLFRKEGQNVTLSCEQNLNHDAMYWYRQDPGQGLRLIYYSQIVNDFQKGDIAEGYSVSREKKESFPLTVTSAQKNPTAFYLCASRFQQGNQPQHFGDGTRLSIL.

The rearrangement joins TRBV7-9 to TRBJ1-1, with D possibly matching TRBD1 (6 bases). CDR3 size: 17 residues. In germline, CDR1 is SEHNR, CDR2 FQNEAQ (reference sequence). The germline V and J ends were trimmed by 4 bases and 3 bases, with 21 bases remaining between them. The CDR3 region is CASSSRGAGAPYTEAFF. CDR3 bases: TGTGCCAGCAGCTCTCGAGGGGCAGGGGCCCCTTACACTGAAGCTTTCTTT.

V is TRBV28 and J is TRBJ1-1; TRBD1 is a possible D gene (5 bases). V was pared by 7 bases and J by 3 bases, with 12 bases between. CDR1 is MDHEN and CDR2 is SYDVKM in the germline V gene. The CDR3 totals 13 residues. CDR3 protein: CASIPTGDTEAFF. The CDR3 region has the DNA TGTGCCAGCATCCCGACGGGGGACACTGAAGCTTTCTTT. The variable domain in full, with the rest retrieved from reference TRBV28 and TRBJ1-1, is DVKVTQSSRYLVKRTGEKVFLECVQDMDHENMFWYRQDPGLGLRLIYFSYDVKMKEKGDIPEGYSVSREKKERFSLILESASTNQTSMYLCASIPTGDTEAFFGQGTRLTVV.

The CDR3 here is CASSLYGAGTDTQYF. DNA of the CDR3: TGCGCCAGCAGCTTGTACGGCGCGGGCACAGATACGCAGTATTTT. The chain links TRBV5-1 to TRBJ2-3; no firm D call. V lost 1 base, J lost 1 base, and 10 bases lay in between. This CDR3 is built from 15 residues. The germline CDR1 and CDR2 sequences are SGHRS and YFSETQ.

This chain connects TRBV3-1 (or the pseudogene TRBV3-2) to TRBJ1-4; 7 positions agree with TRBD1. The ends lost 6 bases at V and 7 bases at J; junction bases unmatched: 8. CDR1 and CDR2 from the germline V gene are LGHDT and YNNKEL (reference sequence). This CDR3 spans 14 amino acids. The CDR3 coding sequence is TGTGCCAGCAGTCCCGACAGGGTTCGTGAAAAACTGTTTTTT. This codes for CASSPDRVREKLFF.

The chain recombines TRBV19 with TRBJ1-1; D remains unclear. The CDR3 contains 11 residues. The ends were cut back, 7 bases at V and 6 bases at J, with 9 bases in the middle. CDR1 and CDR2 from the germline V gene are LNHDA and SQIVND (reference sequence). CDR3 sequence: CASILGSEAFF. CDR3 DNA sequence: TGTGCCAGTATTCTAGGCTCTGAAGCTTTCTTT.

A single count supports this clone. The chain links TRBV25-1 to TRBJ2-1, with 12 bases lining up with TRBD2. Unmatched junction bases numbered 3, after V lost 9 bases and J lost 0 bases. Germline V CDR1 and CDR2: MGHDK, SYGVNS. The CDR3 is 15 residues long. The CDR3 region is CASMTSGGSYNEQFF. For the CDR3, the DNA is TGTGCCAGTATGACTAGCGGGGGCTCCTACAATGAGCAGTTCTTC.

The rearrangement links TRBV5-1 to TRBJ2-7; 8 bases map to TRBD2. V dropped 7 bases and J dropped 5; count of bases not matched to a gene: 8. CDR1 and CDR2 (germline): SGHRS, YFSETQ. CDR3 length: 13 amino acids. This chain's CDR3 is CASRPAGVHEQYF. CDR3 coding DNA: TGCGCCAGCCGACCAGCGGGAGTCCACGAGCAGTACTTC.

The V gene is TRBV27, the J gene TRBJ1-1, with 11 positions matching TRBD1. Losses at the gene ends were 5 bases for V and 2 bases for J; bases not matched to a gene: 7. Germline V CDR1 and CDR2: MNHEY, SMNVEV (reference sequence). The CDR3 contains 16 residues. The chain's CDR3 is CASSRGQGALNTEAFF. The CDR3 DNA reads TGTGCCAGCAGTCGCGGACAGGGGGCGCTTAACACTGAAGCTTTCTTT.

The chain recombines TRBV28 with TRBJ2-2, with D possibly TRBD2 on 5 matching bases. Germline V lookup: CDR1 MDHEN, CDR2 SYDVKM. CDR3 size: 14 residues. Between the trimmed V and J ends, which lost 6 bases and 6 bases, there was a span of 14 bases. The CDR3 region has the DNA TGTGCCAGCAGCCCACACCAACTAGCCGGGGAGCTGTTTTTT. Protein sequence: CASSPHQLAGELFF.

The V call is TRBV6-1, the J call TRBJ1-5, with 8 positions matching TRBD1. CDR1 and CDR2 from the germline V gene are MNHNS and SASEGT. Trimming cost V 0 bases and J 6 bases; bases outside gene matches: 10. The CDR3 is 17 amino acids. The CDR3 region has the DNA TGTGCCAGCAGTGAAGCAGGGTCAGGGGGCGGGAGTCAGCCCCAGCATTTT. Amino acid sequence: CASSEAGSGGGSQPQHF.

The genes are TRBV18 and TRBJ1-5; TRBD1 agrees at 12 bases. J gave up 1 base and V 1 base, and 5 bases lay outside the gene matches. Germline CDR1 and CDR2: KGHSH and LQKENI. The CDR3 has 18 amino acids. CDR3 loop: CASSPRGTGGESNQPQHF. The CDR3 DNA is TGTGCCAGCTCACCACGGGGGACAGGGGGCGAAAGCAATCAGCCCCAGCATTTT.

The genes are TRBV30 and TRBJ2-7; 9 bases are a match to TRBD1. V was pared by 1 base and J by 6 bases, with 7 bases of the junction left unmatched. The CDR3 is 14 amino acids. Germline V gives CDR1 GTSNPN, CDR2 SVGIG (reference sequence). The CDR3 reads CAWSDGQGWSEQYF. DNA of the CDR3: TGTGCCTGGAGTGACGGACAGGGGTGGTCCGAGCAGTACTTC. Full variable domain (outside the CDR3, taken from reference TRBV30 and TRBJ2-7): SQTIHQWPATLVQPVGSPLSLECTVEGTSNPNLYWYRQAAGRGLQLLFYSVGIGQISSEVPQNLSASRPQDRQFILSSKKLLLSDSGFYLCAWSDGQGWSEQYFGPGTRLTVT.

In regard to this clone: At the DNA level, this CDR3 is encoded by other sequences in the same sample as well. The chain employs TRBV5-1 and TRBJ2-7; D is undetermined. The CDR3 is 12 residues long. The V end lost 0 bases, the J end lost 3 bases, and 4 bases lay between the germline ends. Germline V lookup: CDR1 SGHRS, CDR2 YFSETQ. DNA for the CDR3: TGCGCCAGCAGCTTGGGAGGCTACGAGCAGTACTTC. This sequence encodes CASSLGGYEQYF.

The rearrangement links TRBV5-1 to TRBJ2-1; tentatively, D is TRBD2 (6 bases). The CDR3 is 13 residues long. Looked up from germline, CDR1 is SGHRS and CDR2 is YFSETQ. The V gene lost 1 base and the J gene lost 9 bases, with 11 bases spanning the gap. The CDR3 reads CASSLNSGREQFF. CDR3 DNA sequence: TGCGCCAGCAGCTTGAATAGCGGTCGTGAGCAGTTCTTC. Full variable domain (rest looked up from reference TRBV5-1 and TRBJ2-1): KAGVTQTPRYLIKTRGQQVTLSCSPISGHRSVSWYQQTPGQGLQFLFEYFSETQRNKGNFPGRFSGRQFSNSRSEMNVSTLELGDSALYLCASSLNSGREQFFGPGTRLTVL.

The chain has TRBV27 and TRBJ2-3, with 14 bases aligning to TRBD2. The CDR3 consists of 18 residues. V gave up 5 bases and J gave up 1 base; unmatched junction bases: 8. Germline values: CDR1 MNHEY, CDR2 SMNVEV (reference sequence). CDR3 sequence: CASSTGLAGDGGTDTQYF. CDR3 nucleotide sequence: TGTGCCAGCAGTACGGGACTAGCGGGAGACGGAGGCACAGATACGCAGTATTTT.

The chain couples TRBV5-1 to TRBJ1-6; D is perhaps TRBD1 (5 bases). The V gene's germline CDR1 is SGHRS and CDR2 YFSETQ. V lost 3 bases to trimming and J lost 7 bases, with 14 bases between them. The CDR3 is made up of 15 amino acids. CDR3 sequence (DNA): TGCGCCAGCAGCTACCAAGGGACTGGCAATTCACCCCTCCACTTT. Protein: CASSYQGTGNSPLHF.

The CDR3 DNA follows: TGCGCCAGCAGCTCAATGGACAGGACCCAAGAGACCCAGTACTTC. Translation gives CASSSMDRTQETQYF. V and J are TRBV5-1 and TRBJ2-5; 7 bases map to TRBD1. CDR1 SGHRS and CDR2 YFSETQ come from the germline V gene. The V and J ends lost 3 bases and 1 base, in that order; junction bases with no gene match: 6. The length of the CDR3 is 15 residues.

The rearrangement uses TRBV7-2 and TRBJ1-6; 9 bases match TRBD1. Germline lookup yields CDR1 SGHTA and CDR2 FQGNSA. The V and J ends lost 5 bases and 10 bases, in that order; junction bases with no gene match: 6. The CDR3 has 14 amino acids. The CDR3 sequence: CASSAGQGRSPLHF. The CDR3 nucleotides read TGTGCCAGCAGCGCGGGACAGGGAAGGTCACCCCTCCACTTT.

The chain employs TRBV5-4 and TRBJ2-1; D is uncertain. V shed 3 bases and J shed 0 bases, with 13 bases lying between them. The CDR3 length is 16 residues. Germline V gives CDR1 SGHNT, CDR2 YYREEE (reference sequence). CDR3: CASSSAAERSYNEQFF. DNA of the CDR3: TGTGCCAGCAGCTCCGCGGCGGAGCGCTCCTACAATGAGCAGTTCTTC.

The V gene is TRBV6-5, the J gene TRBJ2-4; D possibly corresponds to TRBD1 (6 bases). V was shortened by 6 bases and J by 5 bases, with 14 bases between the two germline ends. Germline values: CDR1 MNHEY, CDR2 SVGAGI. The length of the CDR3 is 14 residues. In nucleotides, the CDR3 is TGTGCCAGCAGGGCGACAGGTCGGGAAAACATTCAGTACTTC. Its protein is CASRATGRENIQYF.

The chain carries TRBV5-1 and TRBJ2-3, with 10 positions matching TRBD2. Germline assignment: CDR1 SGHRS and CDR2 YFSETQ. The V and J ends lost 4 bases and 4 bases, in that order; junction bases with no gene match: 6. This CDR3 comprises 15 residues. This chain's CDR3 is CASSTAGGQSDTQYF. The DNA of the CDR3 is TGCGCCAGCAGCACAGCGGGGGGGCAGTCAGATACGCAGTATTTT.

This chain uses TRBV7-8 with TRBJ2-7, with D possibly being TRBD1 (5 bases). The V gene lost 3 bases and the J gene lost 2 bases, with 11 bases spanning the gap. CDR3 length equals 14 residues. CDR1 and CDR2 (germline): SGHVS, FQNEAQ. CDR3 sequence (DNA): TGTGCCAGCAGCTTTCTTGACAGAGCCTACGAGCAGTACTTC. This encodes CASSFLDRAYEQYF.

The V gene is TRBV3-1 (or the pseudogene TRBV3-2), the J gene TRBJ1-5, with D possibly TRBD1 on 6 matching bases. Trimming shortened V by 4 bases and J by 7 bases, and 8 bases separated the two germline ends. The germline gives CDR1 LGHDT, CDR2 YNNKEL (reference sequence). The CDR3 totals 12 residues. The CDR3 nucleotides are TGTGCCAGCAGCCTTGGGGGCCAGCCCCAGCATTTT. The encoded protein is CASSLGGQPQHF.

The chain couples TRBV10-2 to TRBJ1-4, with D unclear. The CDR3 has 14 residues. Germline CDR1 is WSHSY and CDR2 is SAAADI. V dropped 6 bases and J dropped 8 bases, with 16 bases sitting between them. The CDR3 nucleotides are TGCGCCAGCAGAACTCAGTATGACGGGGAAAAACTGTTTTTT. It encodes CASRTQYDGEKLFF.

The J gene is TRBJ2-7, the V gene TRBV3-1 (or the pseudogene TRBV3-2); TRBD1 matches 9 bases. The germline CDR1 and CDR2 sequences are LGHDT and YNNKEL (reference sequence). The CDR3 contains 13 residues. V shed 6 bases, J shed 6 bases, and the junction held 6 bases outside the gene matches. CDR3 amino acids: CASSWGGQGEQYF. The DNA for the CDR3 is TGTGCCAGCAGTTGGGGGGGACAGGGCGAGCAGTACTTC.